The 20 T cell receptor beta chains below were found in one sample sequenced in a study of cytomegalovirus exposure and HLA in healthy donors listed by TCRdb under 2017. Library method: the immunoSEQ multiplex PCR assay. For the multiplex PCR, a mixture combining 60 forward primers for TCR Vbeta segments and 13 reverse primers for TCR Jbeta segments was used. TCRdb took this table from immuneACCESS and kept in-frame rearrangements with V and J called. Such tables lack part of the clones; where checked against another copy, unresolved V genes explain under half of the gap, and the rest is unexplained. The sample yields 200,000 to 250,000 clones; approximately 70% were counted once. The ten top clones hold approximately 1.9% of the sample. The sequenced material came from PBMCs. All receptors come from a woman under 40 in good health and CMV-seronegative.

The V call is TRBV7-9, the J call TRBJ1-2; D remains unclear. Trimming left V 8 bases short and J 4 bases short, with 14 bases between. Looked up from germline, CDR1 is SEHNR and CDR2 is FQNEAQ (reference sequence). The CDR3 has 13 amino acids. CDR3 loop: CASSPTVSYGYTF. The CDR3 nucleotides read TGTGCCAGCTCCCCCACAGTTAGCTATGGCTACACCTTC.

The chain carries TRBV9 and TRBJ2-2; 8 nucleotides line up with TRBD1. V gave up 0 bases and J gave up 4 bases; unmatched junction bases: 5. CDR1 is SGDLS, CDR2 YYNGEE, per germline. The CDR3 has 16 amino acids. The CDR3 loop reads CASSVALQGATGELFF. CDR3 in DNA: TGTGCCAGCAGCGTAGCGTTGCAGGGGGCCACCGGGGAGCTGTTTTTT. The full variable domain, with the rest looked up from reference TRBV9 and TRBJ2-2, is DSGVTQTPKHLITATGQRVTLRCSPRSGDLSVYWYQQSLDQGLQFLIQYYNGEERAKGNILERFSAQQFPDLHSELNLSSLELGDSALYFCASSVALQGATGELFFGEGSRLTVL.

This rearrangement joins TRBV7-9 to TRBJ2-1; 9 nucleotides align to TRBD2. The CDR3 consists of 15 residues. Germline lookup yields CDR1 SEHNR and CDR2 FQNEAQ (reference sequence). Trimming cost V 1 base and J 10 bases; bases outside gene matches: 8. The DNA for the CDR3 is TGTGCCAGCAGCTTAGGAGCGGGGGGCCAGATGGAGCAGTTCTTC. It codes for CASSLGAGGQMEQFF.

This sequence joins TRBV2 and TRBJ2-5; maybe TRBD2 (6 bases). The CDR3 is 13 residues long. Trimming shortened V by 9 bases and J by 2 bases, and 13 bases separated the two germline ends. CDR1 SNHLY and CDR2 FYNNEI come from the germline V gene. The DNA for the CDR3 is TGTGCCAGGGGACTGGGCCAGCAAGAGACCCAGTACTTC. It codes for CARGLGQQETQYF.

This clone was observed a handful of times. The chain joins TRBV10-3 to TRBJ2-3, with TRBD2 identical over 12 bases. The V segment lost 8 bases and the J segment 4 bases; nucleotides outside the gene matches: 4. The CDR3 is 14 amino acids. From germline, CDR1 is ENHRY and CDR2 SYGVKD. CDR3 in DNA: TGTGCCATCGCTAGCGGGGGGGCCGCAGATACGCAGTATTTT. Translation: CAIASGGAADTQYF.

The V call is TRBV29-1, the J call TRBJ1-1; D perhaps matches TRBD1 (6 bases). Trimming stripped 3 bases from V and 4 bases from J, with 15 bases between. Germline-derived CDR1 and CDR2 are SQVTM and ANQGSEA. The length of the CDR3 is 14 residues. This CDR3 is CSVDPQGVSTEAFF. The CDR3 DNA follows: TGCAGCGTTGATCCACAGGGAGTTTCCACTGAAGCTTTCTTT. The complete variable domain, with remaining parts taken from reference TRBV29-1 and TRBJ1-1, reads SAVISQKPSRDICQRGTSLTIQCQVDSQVTMMFWYRQQPGQSLTLIATANQGSEATYESGFVIDKFPISRPNLTFSTLTVSNMSPEDSSIYLCSVDPQGVSTEAFFGQGTRLTVV.

The chain recombines TRBV6-5 with TRBJ2-7; 9 bases line up with TRBD1. J lost 0 bases, V lost 5 bases, and 5 bases had no gene match. CDR3 size: 15 residues. CDR1 MNHEY and CDR2 SVGAGI come from the germline V gene. The chain's CDR3 is CASSRDRVSSYEQYF. DNA of the CDR3: TGTGCCAGCAGTCGGGACAGGGTAAGCTCCTACGAGCAGTACTTC.

The chain couples TRBV11-2 to TRBJ2-2, with D unresolved. Trimming left V 5 bases short and J 4 bases short, with 17 bases between. The germline gives CDR1 SGHAT, CDR2 FQNNGV. The CDR3 consists of 16 residues. CDR3 in DNA: TGTGCCAGCAGCCTAACGGTTGGAGACCGCACCGGGGAGCTGTTTTTT. It encodes CASSLTVGDRTGELFF.

This chain connects TRBV6-5 to TRBJ1-3; 8 bases match TRBD1. With 2 bases clipped from V and 0 bases from J, the junction kept 0 bases outside the gene matches. Germline assignment: CDR1 MNHEY and CDR2 SVGAGI. The length of the CDR3 is 15 residues. In nucleotides, the CDR3 is TGTGCCAGCAGTTACGGGACAGGCTCTGGAAACACCATATATTTT. This translates into CASSYGTGSGNTIYF.

The chain carries TRBV6-1 and TRBJ2-2, with 7 positions matching TRBD2. V shed 7 bases, J shed 7 bases, and the junction held 9 bases outside the gene matches. The CDR3 sequence is 14 residues long. Germline CDR1 is MNHNS and CDR2 is SASEGT. DNA for the CDR3: TGTGCCAGCACCGGCGGGGGTCTTCACGGGGAGCTGTTTTTT. It specifies CASTGGGLHGELFF.

J is TRBJ1-5 and V is TRBV7-8; D uncertain. Between the trimmed V and J ends, which lost 0 bases and 6 bases, there was a span of 6 bases. The CDR3 extends over 13 amino acids. Germline CDR1 SGHVS, CDR2 FQNEAQ. DNA of the CDR3: TGTGCCAGCAGCTTAGCGCGAGGTCAGCCCCAGCATTTT. This translates into CASSLARGQPQHF.

With regard to this clone: The CDR3 end shows no conserved phenylalanine or tryptophan, and so a read error is likely. V gene TRBV5-6 combines with J gene TRBJ1-3; maybe TRBD1 (5 bases). Trimming cost V 4 bases and J 7 bases, with 18 bases left between them. The length of the CDR3 is 15 residues. The V gene's germline CDR1 is SGHDT and CDR2 YYEEEE. CDR3 loop: CASSAGRPKGNTIYS. CDR3 in DNA: TGTGCCAGCAGCGCAGGACGGCCGAAGGGGAACACCATATATTCT.

The rearrangement uses TRBV19 and TRBJ1-5; 9 nucleotides line up with TRBD1. The CDR3 extends over 17 amino acids. V dropped 2 bases and J dropped 4; count of bases not matched to a gene: 9. Germline V gene data show CDR1 as LNHDA and CDR2 as SQIVND (reference sequence). CDR3 amino acids: CASSILLVDRGNQPQHF. CDR3 DNA: TGTGCCAGTAGTATATTGTTGGTGGACAGGGGTAATCAGCCCCAGCATTTT.

This chain links TRBV25-1 with TRBJ1-2; 8 positions agree with TRBD1. The CDR3 covers 18 residues. Losses at the gene ends were 3 bases for V and 0 bases for J; bases not matched to a gene: 12. The germline V gene encodes CDR1 MGHDK and CDR2 SYGVNS. CDR3 amino acids: CASSDTIQRDRPNYGYTF. The CDR3 DNA follows: TGTGCCAGCAGTGATACAATACAACGGGACAGGCCTAACTATGGCTACACCTTC.

The V and J genes are TRBV6-5 and TRBJ1-5; D remains unclear. V lost 1 base and J lost 7, with 11 bases in between. The germline gives CDR1 MNHEY, CDR2 SVGAGI. The CDR3 is 14 amino acids. CDR3 loop: CASSYYSSGQPQHF. CDR3 nucleotides: TGTGCCAGCAGTTACTACTCTTCAGGACAGCCCCAGCATTTT.

V gene TRBV9 combines with J gene TRBJ2-1; D is perhaps TRBD1 (5 bases). CDR1 SGDLS and CDR2 YYNGEE come from the germline V gene. This CDR3 contains 14 residues. The V end lost 1 base, the J end lost 0 bases, and 5 bases lay between the germline ends. As DNA, the CDR3 is TGTGCCAGCAGCGTACAGGGCTCCTACAATGAGCAGTTCTTC. This codes for CASSVQGSYNEQFF.

The chain links TRBV13 to TRBJ1-3; the match to TRBD1 covers 8 bases. The germline V gene encodes CDR1 PRHDT and CDR2 FYEKMQ (reference sequence). CDR3 size: 14 residues. With 6 bases clipped from V and 8 bases from J, the junction kept 9 bases outside the gene matches. CDR3 DNA sequence: TGTGCCAGCAGTACAGGGGGAAAAACGGACACCATATATTTT. This encodes CASSTGGKTDTIYF. Drawing the rest from reference TRBV13 and TRBJ1-3, the complete variable domain is AAGVIQSPRHLIKEKRETATLKCYPIPRHDTVYWYQQGPGQDPQFLISFYEKMQSDKGSIPDRFSAQQFSDYHSELNMSSLELGDSALYFCASSTGGKTDTIYFGEGSWLTVV.

V is TRBV29-1 and J is TRBJ1-1, with D tentatively TRBD1 (6 bases). This CDR3 has 14 amino acids. The V end was cut by 3 bases, the J end by 5 bases, with 16 bases between. Germline CDR1 reads SQVTM; CDR2 reads ANQGSEA. The CDR3 sequence is CSVDYGGLGTEAFF. The CDR3 region has the DNA TGCAGCGTTGATTACGGGGGGCTTGGGACTGAAGCTTTCTTT.

This clone was picked up one time. The chain carries TRBV27 and TRBJ2-3; no reliable D call. CDR3 length: 15 residues. Per germline, CDR1 MNHEY and CDR2 SMNVEV (reference sequence). V gave up 0 bases and J gave up 1 base, with 8 bases separating them. The CDR3 DNA follows: TGTGCCAGCAGTTTATCCCCCGGAGGCACAGATACGCAGTATTTT. As protein: CASSLSPGGTDTQYF.

This clone was recorded only once. The rearrangement links TRBV19 to TRBJ2-7; maybe TRBD1 (6 bases). Germline lookup yields CDR1 LNHDA and CDR2 SQIVND (reference sequence). Trimming pared 10 bases from V and 2 bases from J, leaving 15 bases between. CDR3 length: 13 residues. The CDR3 nucleotides are TGTGCCACCCTGGGGGCAGGTACCTACGAGCAGTACTTC. This gives the protein CATLGAGTYEQYF. The complete variable domain, with remaining parts taken from reference TRBV19 and TRBJ2-7, reads DGGITQSPKYLFRKEGQNVTLSCEQNLNHDAMYWYRQDPGQGLRLIYYSQIVNDFQKGDIAEGYSVSREKKESFPLTVTSAQKNPTAFYLCATLGAGTYEQYFGPGTRLTVT.